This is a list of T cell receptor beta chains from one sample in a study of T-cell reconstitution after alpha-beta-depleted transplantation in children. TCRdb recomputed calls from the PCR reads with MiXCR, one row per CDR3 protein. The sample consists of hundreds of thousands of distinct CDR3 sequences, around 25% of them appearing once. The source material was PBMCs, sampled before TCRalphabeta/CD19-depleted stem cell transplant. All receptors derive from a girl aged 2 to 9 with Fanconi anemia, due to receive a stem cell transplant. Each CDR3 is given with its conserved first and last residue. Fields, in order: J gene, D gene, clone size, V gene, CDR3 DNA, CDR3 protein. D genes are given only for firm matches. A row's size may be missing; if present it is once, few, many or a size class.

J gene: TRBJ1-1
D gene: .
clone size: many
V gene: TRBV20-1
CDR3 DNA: TGCAGTGCTAGAGAGGGCACTGAAGCTTTCTTT
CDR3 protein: CSAREGTEAFF

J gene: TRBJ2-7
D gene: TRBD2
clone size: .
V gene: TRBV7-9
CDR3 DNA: TGTGCCAGCACCCCCCTCGGACTAGCGGGAGGCGAGCAGTACTTC
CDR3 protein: CASTPLGLAGGEQYF

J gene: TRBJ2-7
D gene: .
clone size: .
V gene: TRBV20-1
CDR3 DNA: TGCAGTACATCCCGGGGGAGCTACGAGCAGTACTTC
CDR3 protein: CSTSRGSYEQYF

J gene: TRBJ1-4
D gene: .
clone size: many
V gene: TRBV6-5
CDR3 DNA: TGTGCCAGCAGTTACTCGGCAGGTGCAACTAATGAAAAACTGTTTTTT
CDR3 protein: CASSYSAGATNEKLFF

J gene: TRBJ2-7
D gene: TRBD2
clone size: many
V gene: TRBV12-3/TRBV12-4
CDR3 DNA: TGTGCCAGCAGTTTCCTTCTAGCGGGGGGCTACGAGCAGTACTTC
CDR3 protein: CASSFLLAGGYEQYF

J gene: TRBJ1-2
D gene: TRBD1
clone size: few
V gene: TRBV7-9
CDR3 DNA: TGTGCCAGCAGTCCCGGGACAGGGGGCCATGGCTACACCTTC
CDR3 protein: CASSPGTGGHGYTF

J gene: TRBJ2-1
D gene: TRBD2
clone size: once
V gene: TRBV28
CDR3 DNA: TGTGCCAGCAGTTTAGTCGGGGGGGAGGCCTACAATGAGCAGTTCTTC
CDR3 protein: CASSLVGGEAYNEQFF

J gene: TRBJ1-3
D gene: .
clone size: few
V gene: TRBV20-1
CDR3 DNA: TGCAGTGCCGAAAGACCGTCCTCTTACGGAAACACCATATATTTT
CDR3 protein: CSAERPSSYGNTIYF

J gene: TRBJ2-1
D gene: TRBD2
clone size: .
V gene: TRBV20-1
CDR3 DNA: TGCAGTGCTACTCGCGGGGGATACTACAATGAGCAGTTCTTC
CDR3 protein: CSATRGGYYNEQFF

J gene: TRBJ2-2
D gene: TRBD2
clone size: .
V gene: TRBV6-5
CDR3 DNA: TGTGCCAGCAGTTGGACTAGCGGGAGGGCCACCGGGGAGCTGTTTTTT
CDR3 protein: CASSWTSGRATGELFF

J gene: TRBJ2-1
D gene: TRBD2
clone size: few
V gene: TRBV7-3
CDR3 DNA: TGTGCCAGCAGCTTAAGCCTAGCGGCCGCCAATGAGCAGTTCTTC
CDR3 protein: CASSLSLAAANEQFF

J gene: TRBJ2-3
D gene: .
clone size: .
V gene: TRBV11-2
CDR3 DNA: TGTGCCAGCAGCTTATTCCTAGCAGATACGCAGTATTTT
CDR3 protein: CASSLFLADTQYF

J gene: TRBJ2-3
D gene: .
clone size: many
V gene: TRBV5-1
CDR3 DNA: TGCGCCAGCAGTTTTACCCTAGATACGCAGTATTTT
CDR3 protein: CASSFTLDTQYF

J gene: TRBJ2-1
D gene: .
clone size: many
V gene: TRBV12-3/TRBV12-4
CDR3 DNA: TGTGCCAGCAGACGAAACGGGAGTCCGGGGGGCGAGCAGTTCTTC
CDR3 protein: CASRRNGSPGGEQFF

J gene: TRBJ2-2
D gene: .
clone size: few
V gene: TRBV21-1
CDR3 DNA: TGTGCCAGCAGCAAAGTTTGGGTCACCGGGGAGCTGTTTTTT
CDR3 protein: CASSKVWVTGELFF

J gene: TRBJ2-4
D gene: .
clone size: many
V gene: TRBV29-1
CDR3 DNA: TGCAGCATATTAGGGGAAGTCAAAAACATTCAGTACTTC
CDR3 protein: CSILGEVKNIQYF

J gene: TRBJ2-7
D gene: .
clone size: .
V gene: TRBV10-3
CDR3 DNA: TGTGCCATCAGTACCCACTACGAGCAGTACTTC
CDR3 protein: CAISTHYEQYF

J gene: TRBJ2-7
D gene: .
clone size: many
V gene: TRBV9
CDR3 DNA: TGTGCCAGCAGCGTAGATAGTACAGGGCGGCTCTCCTACGAGCAGTACTTC
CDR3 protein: CASSVDSTGRLSYEQYF

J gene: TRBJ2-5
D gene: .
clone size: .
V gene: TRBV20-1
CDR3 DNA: TGCAGTGCTAGAACTGGGCTCTTAGAGACCCAGTACTTC
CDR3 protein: CSARTGLLETQYF

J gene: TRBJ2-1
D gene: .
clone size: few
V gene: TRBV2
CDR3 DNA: TGTGCCAGCAGTGAAGGTCCTGGTAGGGATGAGCAGTTCTTC
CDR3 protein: CASSEGPGRDEQFF

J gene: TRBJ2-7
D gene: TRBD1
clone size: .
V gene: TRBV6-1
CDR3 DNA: TGTGCCAGCAGGGGGGACAGGAGCTCCTACGAGCAGTACTTC
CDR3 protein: CASRGDRSSYEQYF

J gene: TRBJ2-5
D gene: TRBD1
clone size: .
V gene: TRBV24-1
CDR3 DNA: TGTGCCACCAGTCCAGGGGGAGAGACCCAGTACTTC
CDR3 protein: CATSPGGETQYF

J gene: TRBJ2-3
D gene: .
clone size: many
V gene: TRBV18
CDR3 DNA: TGTGCCAGCTCACCGGCGACAGATACGCAGTATTTT
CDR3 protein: CASSPATDTQYF

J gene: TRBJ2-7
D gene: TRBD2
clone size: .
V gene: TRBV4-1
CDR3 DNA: TGCGCCAGCAGCCAAGTGTCTAGCGGAGACTACGAGCAGTACTTC
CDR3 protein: CASSQVSSGDYEQYF

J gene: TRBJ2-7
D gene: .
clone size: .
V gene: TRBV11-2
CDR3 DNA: TGTGCCAGCAGCCCGGGACGGACCTCCTACGAGCAGTACTTC
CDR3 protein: CASSPGRTSYEQYF

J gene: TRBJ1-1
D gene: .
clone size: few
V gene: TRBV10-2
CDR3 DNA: TGCGCCAGCAGCTTCGAGGGGGGGGACACTGAAGCTTTCTTT
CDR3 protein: CASSFEGGDTEAFF

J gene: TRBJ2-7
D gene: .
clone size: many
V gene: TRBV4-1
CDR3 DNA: TGCGCCAGCAGCCAAGAGGGGTCCTACGAGCAGTACTTC
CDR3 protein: CASSQEGSYEQYF

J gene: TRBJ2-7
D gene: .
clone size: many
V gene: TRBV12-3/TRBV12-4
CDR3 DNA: TGTGCCAGCACCCTTCAACCTAAGGGAGACAGGTTAGCATACGAGCAGTACTTC
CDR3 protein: CASTLQPKGDRLAYEQYF

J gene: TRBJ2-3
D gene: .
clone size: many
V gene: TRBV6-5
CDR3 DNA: TGTGCCAGCAGTTACGATCAACAGGGCGATACGCAGTATTTT
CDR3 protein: CASSYDQQGDTQYF

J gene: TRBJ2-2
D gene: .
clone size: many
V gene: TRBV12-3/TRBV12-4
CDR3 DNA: TGTGCCAGCAGTCTGACAGGGAACACCGGGGAGCTGTTTTTT
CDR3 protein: CASSLTGNTGELFF

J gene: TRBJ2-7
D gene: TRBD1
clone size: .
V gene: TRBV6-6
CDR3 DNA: TGTGCCAGCAGTTCACGGACAGGGAGGACCTACGAGCAGTACTTC
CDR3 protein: CASSSRTGRTYEQYF

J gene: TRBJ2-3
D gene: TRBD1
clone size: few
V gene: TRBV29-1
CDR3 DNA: TGCAGCGTTGAATCGAACAGGGGGTTTAGGACAGATACGCAGTATTTT
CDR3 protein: CSVESNRGFRTDTQYF

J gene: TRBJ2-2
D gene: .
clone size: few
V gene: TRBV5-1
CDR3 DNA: TGCGCCAGCAGCGGCGGAGGGTACACCGGGGAGCTGTTTTTT
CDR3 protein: CASSGGGYTGELFF

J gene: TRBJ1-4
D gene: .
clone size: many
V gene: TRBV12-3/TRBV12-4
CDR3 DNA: TGTGCCAGCAGTCTCGTGACAGGCGGGGGTGAAAAACTGTTTTTT
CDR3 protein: CASSLVTGGGEKLFF

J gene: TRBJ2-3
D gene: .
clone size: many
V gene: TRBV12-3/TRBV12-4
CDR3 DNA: TGTGCCAGCAGTAGATCAGATACGCAGTATTTT
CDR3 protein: CASSRSDTQYF

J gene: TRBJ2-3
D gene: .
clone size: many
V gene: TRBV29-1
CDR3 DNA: TGCAGCGTGCGAACAGGGTTCACCGATACGCAGTATTTT
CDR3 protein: CSVRTGFTDTQYF

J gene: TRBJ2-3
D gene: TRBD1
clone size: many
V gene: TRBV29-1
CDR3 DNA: TGCAGCGTTCTACAGGGGCCCACAGATACGCAGTATTTT
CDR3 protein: CSVLQGPTDTQYF

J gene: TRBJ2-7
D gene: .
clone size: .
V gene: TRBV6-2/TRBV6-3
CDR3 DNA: TGTGCCAGCAGTTACGCGGGCAGGGGAGAATACGAGCAGTACTTC
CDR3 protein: CASSYAGRGEYEQYF

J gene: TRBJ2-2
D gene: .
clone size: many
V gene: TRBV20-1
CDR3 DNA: TGCAGTGCTAGATTGCGTGTCGCCGGGGAGCTGTTTTTT
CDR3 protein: CSARLRVAGELFF

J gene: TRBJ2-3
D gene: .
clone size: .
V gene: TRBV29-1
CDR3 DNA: TGCAGCGTTGAAGATCCGCCGGAAGATACGCAGTATTTT
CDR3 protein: CSVEDPPEDTQYF

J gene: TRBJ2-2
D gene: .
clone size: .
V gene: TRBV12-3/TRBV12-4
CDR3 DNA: TGTGCCAGCGGAATCCGTACAGGTACCGGGGAGCTGTTTTTT
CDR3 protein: CASGIRTGTGELFF

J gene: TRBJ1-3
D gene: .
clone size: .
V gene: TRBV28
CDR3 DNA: TGTGCCAGCAGTTTATGGACAGGCCGCCCCTCTGGAAACACCATATATTTT
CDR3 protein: CASSLWTGRPSGNTIYF

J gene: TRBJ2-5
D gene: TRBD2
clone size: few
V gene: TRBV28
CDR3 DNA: TGTGCCAGCAGTTTAACGGGACTAGCTGGAGAGACCCAGTACTTC
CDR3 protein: CASSLTGLAGETQYF

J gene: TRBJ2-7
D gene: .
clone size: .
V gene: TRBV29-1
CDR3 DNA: TGCAGCATATTTACGGGTTCCTACGAGCAGTACTTC
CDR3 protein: CSIFTGSYEQYF

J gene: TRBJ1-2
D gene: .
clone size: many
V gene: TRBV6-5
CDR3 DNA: TGTGCCAGCAAGGGCCGTGCCTATGGCTACACCTTC
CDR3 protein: CASKGRAYGYTF

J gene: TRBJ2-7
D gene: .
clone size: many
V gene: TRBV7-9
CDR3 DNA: TGTGCTACGAGCGGTCGAGACTACGAGCAGTACTTC
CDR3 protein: CATSGRDYEQYF

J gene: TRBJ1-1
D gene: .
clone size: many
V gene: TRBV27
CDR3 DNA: TGTGCCAGCAGTTTGTGGCAGGGGTCGGGCACTGAAGCTTTCTTT
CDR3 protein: CASSLWQGSGTEAFF

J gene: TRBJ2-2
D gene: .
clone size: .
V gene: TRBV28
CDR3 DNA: TGTGCCAGCATTAAGCTACCCGGGGAGCTGTTTTTT
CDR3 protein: CASIKLPGELFF

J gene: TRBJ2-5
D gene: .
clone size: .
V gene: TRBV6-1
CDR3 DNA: TGTGCCAGCCGAGGGACCCAGAGGGGGGAGACCCAGTACTTC
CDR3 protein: CASRGTQRGETQYF

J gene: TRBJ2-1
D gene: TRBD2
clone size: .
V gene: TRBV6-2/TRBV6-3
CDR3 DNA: TGTGCCAGCCATAGGGGAGGACTAGGGGACAATGAGCAGTTCTTC
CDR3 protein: CASHRGGLGDNEQFF

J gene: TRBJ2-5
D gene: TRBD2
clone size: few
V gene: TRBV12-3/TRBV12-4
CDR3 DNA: TGTGCCAGCAGCTATGTAGCGGGGGCCCTCGGGGAGACCCAGTACTTC
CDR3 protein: CASSYVAGALGETQYF

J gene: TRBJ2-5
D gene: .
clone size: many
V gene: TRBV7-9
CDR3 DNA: TGTGCCAGCAGCTTAGCGCAGGCGGTAGGGTACCAAGAGACCCAGTACTTC
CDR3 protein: CASSLAQAVGYQETQYF

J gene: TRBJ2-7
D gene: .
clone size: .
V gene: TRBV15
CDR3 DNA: TGTGCCACCAGCAGTAAAAGGGGGTGGAGCTCCTACGAGCAGTACTTC
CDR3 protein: CATSSKRGWSSYEQYF